This T cell receptor (beta chain) was recorded in a study of shared clonotypes between healthy human individuals. Background on the study: There were three CD4 naive, three CD4 memory, two CD8 naive and one CD8 memory plates per donor.

Naive CD8 cells lacked CD45RO and underwent positive selection for CCR7, leaving out terminally differentiated effector memory CD45RA+ cells. Only in-frame clones appear in the TCRdb table, and some are missing; sequencing was by immunoSEQ multiplex PCR. The sample has about 2 million clones, over 85% seen once. This clone appeared a single time. This sample also contains other DNA sequences that code for the same CDR3. Trimming took 4 bases from V and 0 from J; bases not matched to a gene: 6. In germline, CDR1 is MNHNS, CDR2 SASEGT. The CDR3 runs 15 residues. The sequence was obtained from a man younger than 30 in good health. The rearrangement joins TRBV6-1 to TRBJ2-7; 7 bases line up with TRBD2. The material sequenced was naive CD8+ T cells sorted from blood. The CDR3 DNA is TGTGCCAGCAGTGTCCCGGGGGAGGGCTCCTACGAGCAGTACTTC. Translating it yields CASSVPGEGSYEQYF.